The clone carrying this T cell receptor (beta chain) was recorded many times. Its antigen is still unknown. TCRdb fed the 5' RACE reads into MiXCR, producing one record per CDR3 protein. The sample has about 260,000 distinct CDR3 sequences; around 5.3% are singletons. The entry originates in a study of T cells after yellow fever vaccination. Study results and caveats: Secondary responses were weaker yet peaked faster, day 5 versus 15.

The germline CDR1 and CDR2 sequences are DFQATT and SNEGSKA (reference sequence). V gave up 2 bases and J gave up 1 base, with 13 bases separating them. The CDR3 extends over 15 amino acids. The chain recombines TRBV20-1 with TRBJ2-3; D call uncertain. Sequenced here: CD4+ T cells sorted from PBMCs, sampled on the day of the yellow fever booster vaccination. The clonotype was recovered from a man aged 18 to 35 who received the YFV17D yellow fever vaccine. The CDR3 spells CSARMARSRTDTQYF. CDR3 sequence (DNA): TGCAGTGCTAGAATGGCTAGATCCCGCACAGATACGCAGTATTTT.